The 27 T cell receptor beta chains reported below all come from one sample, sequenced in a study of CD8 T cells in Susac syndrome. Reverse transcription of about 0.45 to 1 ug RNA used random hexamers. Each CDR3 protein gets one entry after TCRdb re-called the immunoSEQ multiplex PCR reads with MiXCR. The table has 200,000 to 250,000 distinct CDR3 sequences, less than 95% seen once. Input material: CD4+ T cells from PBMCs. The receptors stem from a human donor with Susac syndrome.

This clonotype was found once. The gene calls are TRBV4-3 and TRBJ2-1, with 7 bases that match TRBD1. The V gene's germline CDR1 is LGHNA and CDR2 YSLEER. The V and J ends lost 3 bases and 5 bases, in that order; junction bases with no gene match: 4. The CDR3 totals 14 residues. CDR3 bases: TGCGCCAGCAGCCACAGTACAGGGGACAATGAGCAGTTCTTC. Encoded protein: CASSHSTGDNEQFF.

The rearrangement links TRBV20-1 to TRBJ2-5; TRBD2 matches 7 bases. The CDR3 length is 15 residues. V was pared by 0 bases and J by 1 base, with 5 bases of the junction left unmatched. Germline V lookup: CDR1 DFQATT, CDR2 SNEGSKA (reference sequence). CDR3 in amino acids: CSAREKRTSQETQYF. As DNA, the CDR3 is TGCAGTGCTAGAGAAAAACGGACTAGCCAAGAGACCCAGTACTTC.

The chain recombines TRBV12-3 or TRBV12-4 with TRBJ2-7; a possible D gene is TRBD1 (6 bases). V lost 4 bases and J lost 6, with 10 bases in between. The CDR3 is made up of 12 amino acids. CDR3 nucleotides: TGTGCCAGCAGTTGGACAGCCGGCGAGCAGTACTTC. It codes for CASSWTAGEQYF.

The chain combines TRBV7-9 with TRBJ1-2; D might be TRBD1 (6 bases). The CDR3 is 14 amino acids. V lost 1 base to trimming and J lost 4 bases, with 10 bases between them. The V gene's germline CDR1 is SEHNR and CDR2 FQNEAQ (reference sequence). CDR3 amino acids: CASSLGTDPYGYTF. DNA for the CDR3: TGTGCCAGCAGCTTAGGGACAGACCCCTATGGCTACACCTTC.

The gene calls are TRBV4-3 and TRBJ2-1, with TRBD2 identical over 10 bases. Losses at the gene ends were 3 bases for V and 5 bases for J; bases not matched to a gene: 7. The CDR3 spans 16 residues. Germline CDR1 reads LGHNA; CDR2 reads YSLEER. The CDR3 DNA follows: TGCGCCAGCAGCCACCATGAGCGGGGGGGCCACAATGAGCAGTTCTTC. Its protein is CASSHHERGGHNEQFF.

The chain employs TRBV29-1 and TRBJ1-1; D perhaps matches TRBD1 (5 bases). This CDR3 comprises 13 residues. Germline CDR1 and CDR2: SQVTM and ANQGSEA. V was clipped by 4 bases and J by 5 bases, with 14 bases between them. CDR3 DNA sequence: TGCAGCGTTGTAGATGGTGGGGGAACTGAAGCTTTCTTT. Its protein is CSVVDGGGTEAFF.

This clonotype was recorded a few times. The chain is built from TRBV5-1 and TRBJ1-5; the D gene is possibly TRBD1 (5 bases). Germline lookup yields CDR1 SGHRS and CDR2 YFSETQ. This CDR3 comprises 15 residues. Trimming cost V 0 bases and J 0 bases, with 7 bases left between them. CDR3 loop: CASSLGGGSNQPQHF. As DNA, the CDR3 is TGCGCCAGCAGCTTGGGCGGGGGTAGCAATCAGCCCCAGCATTTT.

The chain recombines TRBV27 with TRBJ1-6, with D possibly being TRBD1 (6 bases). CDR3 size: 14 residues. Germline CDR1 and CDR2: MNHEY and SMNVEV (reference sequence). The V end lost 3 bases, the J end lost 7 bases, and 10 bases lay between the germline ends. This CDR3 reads CASSLWQGNSPLHF. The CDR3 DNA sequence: TGTGCCAGCAGTTTGTGGCAGGGGAATTCACCCCTCCACTTT.

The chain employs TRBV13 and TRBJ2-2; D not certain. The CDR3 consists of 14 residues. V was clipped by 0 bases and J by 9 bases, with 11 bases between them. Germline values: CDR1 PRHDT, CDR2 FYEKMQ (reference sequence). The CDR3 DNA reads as TGTGCCAGCAGCTTAGGCCCCGCCCACCGGGAGCTGTTTTTT. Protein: CASSLGPAHRELFF.

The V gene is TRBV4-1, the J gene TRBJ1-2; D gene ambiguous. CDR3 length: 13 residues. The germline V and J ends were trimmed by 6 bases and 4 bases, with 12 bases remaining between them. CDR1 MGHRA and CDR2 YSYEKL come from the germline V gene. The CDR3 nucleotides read TGCGCCAGCAGTAGTCAAACCGCCTATGGCTACACCTTC. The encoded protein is CASSSQTAYGYTF.

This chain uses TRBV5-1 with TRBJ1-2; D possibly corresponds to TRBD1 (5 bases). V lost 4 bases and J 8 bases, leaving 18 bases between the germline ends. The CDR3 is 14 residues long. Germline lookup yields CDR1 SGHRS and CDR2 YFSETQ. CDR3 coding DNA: TGCGCCAGCAGCCCATCCCCCCGGGGGGACGGCTACACCTTC. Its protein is CASSPSPRGDGYTF.

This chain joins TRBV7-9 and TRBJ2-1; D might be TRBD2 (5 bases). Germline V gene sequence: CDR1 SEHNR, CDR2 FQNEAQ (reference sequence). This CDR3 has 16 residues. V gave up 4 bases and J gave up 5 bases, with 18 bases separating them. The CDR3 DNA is TGTGCCAGCAGCTCATCCCCCGGGCGGGCGGACAATGAGCAGTTCTTC. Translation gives CASSSSPGRADNEQFF.

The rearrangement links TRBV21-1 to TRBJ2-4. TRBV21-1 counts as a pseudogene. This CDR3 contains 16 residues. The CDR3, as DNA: TGTGCCAGCAGCAAAGGTGGGAAGTTAGCCAAAAACATTCAGTACTTC. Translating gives CASSKGGKLAKNIQYF.

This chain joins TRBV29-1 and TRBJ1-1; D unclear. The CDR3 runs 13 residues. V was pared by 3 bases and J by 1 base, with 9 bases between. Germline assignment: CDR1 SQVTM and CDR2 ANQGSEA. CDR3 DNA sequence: TGCAGCGTTGATCGTGGCGGGAACACTGAAGCTTTCTTT. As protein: CSVDRGGNTEAFF.

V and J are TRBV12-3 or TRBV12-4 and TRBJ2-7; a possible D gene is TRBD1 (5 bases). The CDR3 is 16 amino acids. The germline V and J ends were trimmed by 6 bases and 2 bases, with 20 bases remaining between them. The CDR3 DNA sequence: TGTGCCAGCAGCCAGCCCGTCGCAGGGTTTCCCTACGAGCAGTACTTC. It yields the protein CASSQPVAGFPYEQYF.

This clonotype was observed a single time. DNA for the CDR3: TGTGCCACCAGCAGGACAGGGGACTCCTACGAGCAGTACTTC. Amino acid sequence: CATSRTGDSYEQYF. The chain has TRBV24-1 and TRBJ2-7; the match to TRBD1 covers 9 bases. Trimming took 7 bases from V and 0 from J; bases not matched to a gene: 3. Per germline, CDR1 KGHDR and CDR2 SFDVKD. The CDR3 loop spans 14 amino acids.

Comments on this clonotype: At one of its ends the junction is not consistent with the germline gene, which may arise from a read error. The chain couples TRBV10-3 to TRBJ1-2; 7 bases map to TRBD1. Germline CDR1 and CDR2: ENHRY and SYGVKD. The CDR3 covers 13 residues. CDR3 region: CAISAAGGHGYTF. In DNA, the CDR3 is TGCGCCATCAGTGCGGCAGGGGGACATGGCTACACCTTC.

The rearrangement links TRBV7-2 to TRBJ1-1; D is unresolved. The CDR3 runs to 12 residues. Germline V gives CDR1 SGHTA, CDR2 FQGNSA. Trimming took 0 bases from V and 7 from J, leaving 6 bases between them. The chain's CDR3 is CASSLARLEAFF. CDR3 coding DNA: TGTGCCAGCAGCTTAGCCCGGCTTGAAGCTTTCTTT.

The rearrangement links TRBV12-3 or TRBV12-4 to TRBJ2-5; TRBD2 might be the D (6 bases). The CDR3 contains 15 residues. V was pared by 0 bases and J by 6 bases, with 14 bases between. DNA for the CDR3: TGTGCCAGCAGTTTAGCGGGGGGACGGCTACAGACCCAGTACTTC. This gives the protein CASSLAGGRLQTQYF.

CDR3 in DNA: TGTGCCAGCAGTTTAATAGACTCTGGGGCCAACGTCCTGACTTTC. It is translated as CASSLIDSGANVLTF. V gene TRBV12-3 or TRBV12-4 combines with J gene TRBJ2-6; D gene unclear. The V and J ends lost 2 bases and 0 bases respectively, with 5 bases between them. The CDR3 sequence is 15 residues long.

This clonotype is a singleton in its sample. The CDR3 sequence is CASSATGVYNSPLHF. The DNA for the CDR3 is TGTGCCAGCAGTGCGACAGGGGTCTATAATTCACCCCTCCACTTT. The chain carries TRBV6-4 and TRBJ1-6; TRBD1 aligns across 8 bases. The ends lost 4 bases at V and 3 bases at J; junction bases unmatched: 2. The CDR3 runs to 15 residues. Germline CDR1 is MRHNA and CDR2 is SNTAGT.

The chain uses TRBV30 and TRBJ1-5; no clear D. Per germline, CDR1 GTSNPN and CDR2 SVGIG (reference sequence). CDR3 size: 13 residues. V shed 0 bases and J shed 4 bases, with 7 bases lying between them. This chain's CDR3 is CAWSVAVNQPQHF. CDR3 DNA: TGTGCCTGGAGTGTGGCAGTTAATCAGCCCCAGCATTTT.

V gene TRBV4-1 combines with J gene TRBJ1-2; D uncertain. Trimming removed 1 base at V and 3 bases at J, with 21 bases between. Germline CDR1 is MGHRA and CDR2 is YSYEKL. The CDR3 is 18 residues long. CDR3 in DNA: TGCGCCAGCAGCCAAGGACGGGCTACGAAGGGCTGGGACTATGGCTACACCTTC. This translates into CASSQGRATKGWDYGYTF.

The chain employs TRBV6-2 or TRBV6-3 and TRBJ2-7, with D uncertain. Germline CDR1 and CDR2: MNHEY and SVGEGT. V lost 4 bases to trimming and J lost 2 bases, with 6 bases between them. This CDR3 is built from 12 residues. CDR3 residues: CASSSLTYEQYF. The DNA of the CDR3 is TGTGCCAGCAGTTCCTTGACCTACGAGCAGTACTTC.

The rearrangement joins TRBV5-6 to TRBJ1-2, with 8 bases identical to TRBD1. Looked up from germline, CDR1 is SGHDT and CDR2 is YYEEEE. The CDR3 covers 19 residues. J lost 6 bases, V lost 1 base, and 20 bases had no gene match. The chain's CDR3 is CASSLRSQSDRGDKDGYTF. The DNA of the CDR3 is TGTGCCAGCAGCTTGAGGTCCCAGTCAGACAGGGGAGATAAGGATGGCTACACCTTC.

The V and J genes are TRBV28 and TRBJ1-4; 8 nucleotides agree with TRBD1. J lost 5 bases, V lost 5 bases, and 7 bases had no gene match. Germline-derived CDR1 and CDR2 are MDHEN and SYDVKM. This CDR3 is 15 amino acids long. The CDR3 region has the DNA TGTGCCAGCAGTCCCCCGGGGACAGGCAATGAAAAACTGTTTTTT. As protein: CASSPPGTGNEKLFF.

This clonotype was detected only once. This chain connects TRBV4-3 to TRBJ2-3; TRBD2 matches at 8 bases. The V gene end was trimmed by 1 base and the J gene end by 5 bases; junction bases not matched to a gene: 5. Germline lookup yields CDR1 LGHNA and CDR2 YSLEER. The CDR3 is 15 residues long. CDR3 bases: TGCGCCAGCAGCCAAGCGAACGGGGGGGGAGATACGCAGTATTTT. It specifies CASSQANGGGDTQYF.